The clone carrying this T cell receptor beta chain appeared many times. MiXCR, applied by TCRdb to the 5' RACE reads, yields one record per CDR3 protein. This repertoire shows 250,000 or so distinct CDR3 sequences, over 8.5% found once; its top ten account for more than 20%. The data belong to a study of T-cell memory formation after mild COVID-19. The V end was cut by 4 bases, the J end by 3 bases, with 13 bases between. Germline assignment: CDR1 LGHNA and CDR2 YSLEER. This CDR3 is built from 14 residues. Sequenced sample: PBMCs or a T cell subset sorted from them (not recorded which). This receptor was obtained from a man between 18 and 29 years old who had mild COVID-19 (a few samples of this study predate the infection). Cell type and time point are not known. The rearrangement joins TRBV4-3 to TRBJ2-7; TRBD1 is a possible D gene (6 bases). CDR3 nucleotides: TGCGCCAGCAGCCGAGAGACAGGTCTCTACGAGCAGTACTTC. Translation gives CASSRETGLYEQYF.